The subject of this entry is one TCR beta chain. This specimen comes from a study of siplizumab effects on memory and regulatory T cells. Here immunoSEQ multiplex PCR was the method, and the copy in TCRdb shows in-frame clones only, minus some. Altogether over 95,000 clones are present, around 93% being singletons, with the ten largest covering around 0.15%. Germline lookup yields CDR1 SGDLS and CDR2 YYNGEE. This CDR3 is built from 14 residues. Trimming took off 4 bases at V and 7 bases at J, with 17 bases between the two ends. This receptor was identified in a human donor in good health. What was sequenced was non-Treg CD4+ T cells sorted from blood. The chain links TRBV9 to TRBJ2-5, with D perhaps matching TRBD1 or TRBD2 (6 bases each). CDR3 protein: CASSLTTGGATQYF. The CDR3 region has the DNA TGTGCCAGCAGCTTGACGACAGGAGGGGCGACCCAGTACTTC.